These 17 T cell receptor beta chains came from one sample sequenced in a study of CD8+ T cells in alopecia areata. Extraction of RNA preceded its reverse transcription into cDNA, which served as the sequencing template. The assay was immunoSEQ multiplex PCR, and TCRdb's table has in-frame clones only and misses some. The repertoire holds 140,000 or so clones, approximately 49% seen once, with around 1% in the top ten. Sample: CD4+ T cells sorted from blood, taken at week 0. The receptors here all came from a human donor with alopecia areata.

This clone was counted between two and nine times. The chain is built from TRBV30 and TRBJ2-5; D unresolved. The CDR3 runs to 14 residues. Germline V gives CDR1 GTSNPN, CDR2 SVGIG (reference sequence). V lost 2 bases and J 4 bases, leaving 14 bases between the germline ends. The CDR3 sequence: CAWSPDLNRETQYF. In DNA, the CDR3 is TGTGCCTGGAGTCCCGATCTAAACCGAGAGACCCAGTACTTC.

The chain recombines TRBV27 with TRBJ1-2; no clear D. The CDR3 is made up of 15 amino acids. Per germline, CDR1 MNHEY and CDR2 SMNVEV (reference sequence). V lost 4 bases and J lost 1, with 13 bases in between. CDR3 sequence: CASSSNSLFNYGYTF. The DNA of the CDR3 is TGTGCCAGCAGTTCCAACAGCCTATTTAACTATGGCTACACCTTC.

This clone was counted only a few times. This chain links TRBV6-6 with TRBJ2-1; 12 bases are a match to TRBD1. Germline V lookup: CDR1 MNHNY, CDR2 SVGAGI (reference sequence). Trimming at V came to 7 bases and at J to 7 bases, leaving 8 bases not matched to a gene. This CDR3 is 15 amino acids long. The CDR3 DNA follows: TGTGCCAGCACCTGGGGGGGACAGGGGGCGAATGAGCAGTTCTTC. Its protein product is CASTWGGQGANEQFF.

As for this clone: This same CDR3 is encoded by further DNA sequences in the sample. This chain's CDR3 is CSAGQTYEQYF. CDR3 DNA: TGCAGCGCCGGACAGACCTACGAGCAGTACTTC. This chain joins TRBV29-1 and TRBJ2-7, with D maybe TRBD1 (6 bases). CDR3 length: 11 amino acids. V lost 7 bases and J lost 2, with 9 bases in between. Germline CDR1 SQVTM, CDR2 ANQGSEA.

A note on this clone: This sample also contains other DNA sequences that code for the same CDR3. The chain joins TRBV30 to TRBJ2-3; 14 nucleotides agree with TRBD2. Germline lookup yields CDR1 GTSNPN and CDR2 SVGIG (reference sequence). The CDR3 loop spans 15 amino acids. Germline trimming cut 2 bases from V and 4 bases from J; bases unmatched to any gene: 2. CDR3 coding DNA: TGTGCCTGGAGTTTGGGACTAGCGGGAGCAGATACGCAGTATTTT. Residues: CAWSLGLAGADTQYF. Drawing the rest from reference TRBV30 and TRBJ2-3, the complete variable domain is SQTIHQWPATLVQPVGSPLSLECTVEGTSNPNLYWYRQAAGRGLQLLFYSVGIGQISSEVPQNLSASRPQDRQFILSSKKLLLSDSGFYLCAWSLGLAGADTQYFGPGTRLTVL.

The V call is TRBV30, the J call TRBJ1-1; TRBD1 aligns across 7 bases. The germline gives CDR1 GTSNPN, CDR2 SVGIG (reference sequence). CDR3 length: 14 amino acids. Losses at the gene ends were 1 base for V and 1 base for J; bases not matched to a gene: 3. DNA of the CDR3: TGTGCCTGGAGTGCGTGGGACAGGAACACTGAAGCTTTCTTT. Encoded protein: CAWSAWDRNTEAFF.

The V call is TRBV29-1, the J call TRBJ2-1; TRBD2 might be the D (6 bases). This CDR3 region has 14 residues. V dropped 6 bases and J dropped 9 bases, with 21 bases sitting between them. Germline lookup yields CDR1 SQVTM and CDR2 ANQGSEA. The CDR3: CSVAPSALRGEQFF. The DNA for the CDR3 is TGCAGCGTCGCCCCTAGCGCCTTACGGGGTGAGCAGTTCTTC.

The J gene is TRBJ2-5, the V gene TRBV30; a possible D gene is TRBD1 (6 bases). V shed 2 bases and J shed 2 bases, with 12 bases lying between them. This CDR3 spans 14 amino acids. Germline loops: CDR1 GTSNPN, CDR2 SVGIG (reference sequence). CDR3 amino acids: CAWSSDRRQETQYF. In DNA, the CDR3 is TGTGCCTGGAGTTCTGACAGGCGGCAAGAGACCCAGTACTTC.

The chain joins TRBV29-1 to TRBJ2-2; 8 bases map to TRBD1. The trim removed 7 bases at V and 0 bases at J, leaving 4 bases unmatched. From germline, CDR1 is SQVTM and CDR2 ANQGSEA. This CDR3 spans 14 amino acids. In DNA, the CDR3 is TGCAGCGGGCGGACAGGGACGAACACCGGGGAGCTGTTTTTT. Residues: CSGRTGTNTGELFF.

This clone occurred a few times. The chain employs TRBV2 and TRBJ2-3; TRBD2 matches at 9 bases. CDR3 length equals 15 residues. V was clipped by 3 bases and J by 2 bases; unmatched bases: 3. The germline V gene encodes CDR1 SNHLY and CDR2 FYNNEI. The CDR3 region has the DNA TGTGCCAGCAGTGAGGGACTAGCTTACACAGATACGCAGTATTTT. It yields the protein CASSEGLAYTDTQYF.

This clone has a handful of counts. The J gene is TRBJ2-1, the V gene TRBV11-2; 7 nucleotides agree with TRBD1. This CDR3 is built from 14 residues. The V and J ends lost 5 bases and 3 bases, in that order; junction bases with no gene match: 4. Germline CDR1 reads SGHAT; CDR2 reads FQNNGV. The DNA for the CDR3 is TGTGCCAGCAGCGAGGGACAGTTCTACAATGAGCAGTTCTTC. Amino acids: CASSEGQFYNEQFF.

V gene TRBV4-2 combines with J gene TRBJ2-5; D possibly corresponds to TRBD2 (5 bases). This CDR3 has 12 residues. Germline V gene sequence: CDR1 LGHNA, CDR2 YNFKEQ. V lost 6 bases, J lost 5 bases, and 10 bases lay in between. The CDR3 nucleotides are TGTGCCAGCAGTCGAAGAGGGGAGACCCAGTACTTC. Its translation: CASSRRGETQYF.

The V and J genes are TRBV29-1 and TRBJ2-7; D not resolved. Trimming stripped 6 bases from V and 2 bases from J, with 14 bases between. Germline loops: CDR1 SQVTM, CDR2 ANQGSEA. This CDR3 is built from 13 residues. The CDR3 nucleotides are TGCAGCGTGGATGAGGACGGTACCTACGAGCAGTACTTC. It encodes CSVDEDGTYEQYF.

V usage is TRBV30 and J usage is TRBJ1-2; D might be TRBD1 (6 bases). Trimming removed 0 bases from V and 4 bases from J, with 12 bases in between. Germline CDR1 is GTSNPN and CDR2 is SVGIG (reference sequence). The CDR3 extends over 14 amino acids. The CDR3 DNA reads as TGTGCCTGGAGTGTAAAAGGGGGTGGCTATGGCTACACCTTC. This gives the protein CAWSVKGGGYGYTF.

This clone was detected only a few times. The chain uses TRBV19 and TRBJ2-7, with D perhaps TRBD2 (6 bases). Between the trimmed V and J ends, which lost 1 base and 3 bases, there was a span of 10 bases. This CDR3 region has 14 residues. Germline assignment: CDR1 LNHDA and CDR2 SQIVND (reference sequence). The CDR3 loop reads CASSIAGTLYEQYF. The CDR3 DNA reads TGTGCCAGTAGTATAGCCGGGACTCTCTACGAGCAGTACTTC.

The J gene is TRBJ2-1, the V gene TRBV4-1; perhaps TRBD1 as D (5 bases). The V gene lost 1 base and the J gene lost 6 bases, with 16 bases spanning the gap. Germline V gene data show CDR1 as MGHRA and CDR2 as YSYEKL. The CDR3 has 16 residues. The CDR3 region has the DNA TGCGCCAGCAGCCAAGTCACAGGTCCTGGCATCAATGAGCAGTTCTTC. It is translated as CASSQVTGPGINEQFF.

The rearrangement uses TRBV5-1 and TRBJ2-1; 9 bases are a match to TRBD2. Germline V gives CDR1 SGHRS, CDR2 YFSETQ. The CDR3 is 17 residues long. Trimming cost V 5 bases and J 0 bases; bases outside gene matches: 9. CDR3 region: CASSRRTSEHSYNEQFF. In DNA, the CDR3 is TGCGCCAGCAGTCGACGGACTAGCGAACACTCCTACAATGAGCAGTTCTTC.